Sequencing of this T cell receptor beta chain was carried out in a study of T cells in Graves' hyperthyroidism and ophthalmopathy (dated by TCRdb to 2018 to 2020). About the study as a whole: Peripheral blood was sampled at the time of initial diagnosis, prior to any treatment. To identify TCR V-J signatures that set the groups apart, the researchers used a discovery cohort of about a hundred patients, made up of roughly 45 with Graves' ophthalmopathy and 55 to 65 with stable Graves' hyperthyroidism. Prospective prediction of ophthalmopathy was tested in an independent validation cohort consisting of some 18 hyperthyroidism patients and some 15 patients who later progressed to ophthalmopathy. The 85 to 100 discovery patients were divided at random into training and test sets in a 7:3 ratio. In addition, the study compared T-cell repertoires in thyroid tissue and in blood from roughly six Graves' hyperthyroidism patients. After sampling, hyperthyroidism patients received methimazole starting at 30 mg daily, and ophthalmopathy patients received high-dose intravenous methylprednisolone. The paper describes TCR Vbeta CDR3 sequencing of 120 to 150 peripheral blood samples, made up of 40 to 45 ophthalmopathy patients, around 78 hyperthyroidism patients and roughly 17 progressor patients.

This clonotype was seen a handful of times. The clone's antigen remains unknown. The sample holds no much larger clone one base away, and base qualities are not on file. General study outcomes and caveats: A model built on a 13 V-J signature distinguished ophthalmopathy from stable hyperthyroidism, reaching 85% to 90% sensitivity and about 81% specificity in cross-validation and 80%/75% in testing. No statistical method was used to fix the sample size in advance, and group allocation was not hidden from the investigators. In validation, progression to ophthalmopathy was predicted by the model with roughly 69% sensitivity and approximately 78% specificity, a median of about 6.4 months before onset. Most expanded thyroid clonotypes (frequency above 0.001) were also detected in blood, a finding suggesting that blood repertoires may reflect thyroid immune responses.

Graves' hyperthyroidism was defined as stable when no progression to ophthalmopathy occurred over 18 months of follow-up. Hyperthyroidism patients were aged 18 to 65 years and newly diagnosed, with disease duration of less than 2 months. Patients with uncontrolled infections, other autoimmune diseases, pregnancy or lactation were excluded. Clinical symptoms, serum thyroxine and TRAb, thyroid ultrasound, and orbital computed tomography formed the basis for the diagnoses. Ficoll-Paque density gradient centrifugation was used to isolate PBMCs from about 10 ml of fresh peripheral blood. Total RNA was extracted using Trizol reagent, and RNA quality was assessed on an Agilent 2100 Bioanalyzer. The TCR beta CDR3 regions were amplified from RNA transcripts. A first-round RT-PCR of the TCR CDR3 used the HTBI primer set with the Qiagen OneStep RT-PCR kit. A second multiplex PCR round built the libraries, followed by size selection and purification. Paired-end sequencing of the libraries was performed with 100 bp reads on an Illumina HiSeq2000. In the source study's methods: Raw data were processed with SOAPnuke, discarding reads with adapters, uncalled bases, mean Phred below 15, or no exact constant-primer or identifier match. High-quality paired reads were merged with COPE v1.2.5, and unique nucleotide sequences were defined as clonotypes. MiTCR v1.1 was used to align clonotypes to the IMGT TRBV, TRBD and TRBJ reference segments. The analysis was restricted to V-J combinations with a frequency above 0.0001, which together covered 99.2% of the repertoires. A TCS score was defined as the ratio of F50 (clonal expansion) to E x V (chaos), with BLOSUM62-based TCRdist applied between CDR3 peptides within each V-J. Welch's t-statistics and random forest reduced just over 500 V-J features to about 12, which were used in a naive Bayes classifier (R e1071). TCRdb's own reprocessing of the public reads used fastp at Q25 and MiXCR and kept productive beta chains. CDR3 protein duplicates are merged, each entry listing the most common genes and DNA. The V and J calls and clone size are TCRdb's, not the authors'. The sample table contains a few hundred thousand distinct CDR3 sequences; only one count was recorded for roughly an eighth of them. Jointly, the top ten make up approximately 5.3% of the sample.

The clonotype originates from a woman aged 18-29 years with Graves' hyperthyroidism. Input material: blood.

The CDR3 amino acid sequence is: CASSQEGLAGASYEQYF. The DNA sequence is TGTGCCAGCAGCCAAGAGGGGCTAGCGGGAGCTTCCTACGAGCAGTACTTC. This chain joins TRBV3-1 to TRBJ2-7; TRBD2 matches 10 bases in the middle. V has 0 bases trimmed and J has 1 base trimmed; junction bases matching no gene number 6. The CDR3 runs 17 residues from the cysteine to the phenylalanine. The sequence is cut down to CDR3 DNA, 51 bases in frame from base 1. The CDR1 and CDR2 encoded by the germline V gene (reference sequence) are LGHDT and YNNKEL.